A selection of T cell receptor beta chains follows, all from one sample in a study of shared clonotypes between healthy human individuals. Here immunoSEQ multiplex PCR was the method, and the copy in TCRdb shows in-frame clones only, minus some. The profile shows fewer than 550,000 clones, about three quarters of them singletons. Input material: PBMCs. The receptors were gathered from a middle-aged woman in good health. Some clones in this sample may be carry-over from other donors' samples. The CDR3 runs from the conserved cysteine through the conserved F or W.

>TRBJ2-5|15|TRBV11-2
CASSLSGGKSETQYF
>TRBJ2-1|11|TRBV20-1
CSAIGYNEQFF
>TRBJ2-7|14|TRBV6-5
CASAKGGEPWEQYF
>TRBJ1-5|12|TRBV10-3
CAISGAAQPQHF
>TRBJ1-1|15|TRBV6-1
CASSERGVGGTEAFF
>TRBJ1-1|14|TRBV6-5
CASSHDREVTEAFF
>TRBJ2-5|13|TRBV27
CASSQRVQETQYF
>TRBJ1-4|14|TRBV7-6
CASSSDLGREKLFF
>TRBJ2-3|14|TRBV11-3
CASSLARGTDTQYF
>TRBJ2-5|13|TRBV27
CASSSAGGETQYF
>TRBJ1-4|14|TRBV11-2
CASSVDWQGEKLFF
>TRBJ2-7|13|TRBV5-1
CASSLDSDYEQYF
>TRBJ2-2|15|TRBV4-2
CASSHGDLLLGELFF
>TRBJ2-5|13|TRBV28
CATESSGGETQYF
>TRBJ2-5|11|TRBV7-6
CAFDRVETQYF
>TRBJ1-4|15|TRBV7-9
CASSQLLGTNEKLFF
>TRBJ1-2|13|TRBV29-1
CSVGEGTNYGYTF
>TRBJ1-1|14|TRBV18
CASSPGQEGTEAFF
>TRBJ2-5|14|TRBV5-4
CASSLEFRQETQYF
>TRBJ2-1|15|TRBV4-3
CASSQEGTHNNEQFF
>TRBJ2-2|16|TRBV5-4
CASSLGLAGGLGELFF
>TRBJ1-3|12|TRBV7-6
CASSLVSDTIYF
>TRBJ2-1|17|TRBV2
CASSEAQAGDTYNEQFF
>TRBJ1-5|15|TRBV11-1
CASSLGTGGNQPQHF
>TRBJ2-7|14|TRBV5-6
CASSLSGGRYEQYF
>TRBJ1-1|13|TRBV6-4
CASSIRLNTEAFF
>TRBJ2-3|13|TRBV7-3
CASSLNPRNTQYF
>TRBJ1-2|16|TRBV5-1
CASSLEFRGQNYGYTF
>TRBJ2-7|11|TRBV2
CASIRDYEQYF
>TRBJ2-1|15|TRBV29-1
CSVISPGAPYNEQFF
>TRBJ1-2|15|TRBV18
CASSPSGQLDYGYTF
>TRBJ2-1|13|TRBV11-1
CASSFEGSNEQFF
>TRBJ2-1|16|TRBV18
CASSNPGRQMDNEQFF
>TRBJ1-1|14|TRBV19
CASSIGRRDTEAFF
>TRBJ1-2|17|TRBV28
CASSAETQGLKRGGYTF
>TRBJ2-5|14|TRBV29-1
CSGEGLAGRETQYF
>TRBJ1-3|16|TRBV5-1
CASSLGDRASGNTIYF
>TRBJ2-2|15|TRBV19
CASTPGLGATGELFF
>TRBJ1-2|16|TRBV5-4
CASSRGTKDGNYGYTF
>TRBJ1-1|12|TRBV2
CASSERTAEAFF